The clone carrying this T cell receptor beta chain occurred once. The data originate from a study of T cell changes during pregnancy in multiple sclerosis. The ends lost 0 bases at V and 8 bases at J; junction bases unmatched: 8. There are 15 residues in the CDR3. Germline V CDR1 and CDR2: SGHDT, YYEEEE. Sequencing used immunoSEQ multiplex PCR; TCRdb keeps in-frame clones, though not all of them. This table holds about 48,000 clones, about 88% found once. The TCR comes from a female donor with multiple sclerosis, enrolled in a pregnancy study. V usage is TRBV5-6 and J usage is TRBJ2-7; 10 nucleotides match TRBD2. This specimen was CD4+ T cells from peripheral blood mononuclear cells, taken in the second trimester of pregnancy. The CDR3 here is CASSLDWTSGTKQYF. DNA for the CDR3: TGTGCCAGCAGCTTGGACTGGACTAGCGGTACTAAGCAGTACTTC.